This TCR beta chain derives from a study of T cells in Graves' hyperthyroidism and ophthalmopathy (dated by TCRdb to the late 2010s). Study-wide context: Peripheral blood samples were taken at initial diagnosis, before any treatment was given. To identify TCR V-J signatures that set the groups apart, the researchers used a discovery cohort of 100 patients, made up of 43 with Graves' ophthalmopathy and 57 with stable Graves' hyperthyroidism. An independent validation cohort of around 19 hyperthyroidism patients and 17 patients who later progressed to ophthalmopathy tested prospective prediction of ophthalmopathy. For training and testing, the 100 or so patients in the discovery cohort were randomly divided in a 7:3 ratio. The study also compared thyroid tissue and blood T-cell repertoires from five or six Graves' hyperthyroidism patients. After sampling, hyperthyroidism patients received methimazole starting at 30 mg daily, and ophthalmopathy patients received high-dose intravenous methylprednisolone. TCR Vbeta CDR3 sequencing of 120 to 150 peripheral blood samples (about 45 ophthalmopathy, roughly 72 hyperthyroidism and 17 progressor patients) is reported in the paper. Points the paper makes about the study in general: In validation, the model predicted progression to ophthalmopathy a median of approximately 6.6 months before onset, with roughly 68% sensitivity and roughly 72% specificity. Sample size was not statistically predetermined, and investigators were not blinded to group allocation. In cross-validation, a model built on a 13 V-J signature told ophthalmopathy apart from stable hyperthyroidism with 85% to 90% sensitivity and approximately 81% specificity, and in testing the same model reached 80%/75%. Most expanded thyroid clonotypes (frequency above 0.001) were also detected in blood, a finding suggesting that blood repertoires may reflect thyroid immune responses.

The junction carries 13 bases between V and J, which are trimmed by 10 bases and 1 base respectively. The CDR3 runs 13 amino acids, cysteine and phenylalanine included. This entry keeps only the CDR3 DNA: 39 bases, framed from base 1. The germline V gene specifies SGHTA as CDR1 and FQGNSA as CDR2. Stable Graves' hyperthyroidism was defined as the absence of progression to ophthalmopathy over 18 months of follow-up. Hyperthyroidism patients were newly diagnosed, with disease duration under 2 months, and aged 18 to 65 years. Exclusion was applied to patients with uncontrolled infections, other autoimmune diseases, pregnancy or lactation. Clinical symptoms, serum thyroxine and TRAb, thyroid ultrasound, and orbital computed tomography formed the basis for the diagnoses. PBMCs were separated from under 11 ml of fresh peripheral blood using Ficoll-Paque density gradient centrifugation. Trizol reagent was used to extract total RNA, and RNA quality was then checked on an Agilent 2100 Bioanalyzer.

TCR beta CDR3 regions were amplified from RNA transcripts. For the first round of RT-PCR on the TCR CDR3, the HTBI primer set was used together with the Qiagen OneStep RT-PCR kit. A second multiplex PCR round built the libraries, followed by size selection and purification. Libraries were sequenced paired-end with 100 bp reads on an Illumina HiSeq2000. Per the authors' processing: SOAPnuke was used to process the raw data, removing reads that contained adapters or uncalled bases, had a mean Phred below 15, or lacked an exact match to the constant primer or identifier. High-quality paired reads were merged with COPE v1.2.5, and unique nucleotide sequences were defined as clonotypes. Clonotypes were aligned to IMGT TRBV, TRBD and TRBJ reference segments using MiTCR v1.1. The analysis included only V-J combinations with a frequency above 0.0001, which together covered about 99% of the repertoires. The TCS score was defined as the ratio of F50 (clonal expansion) to E x V (chaos), calculated using BLOSUM62-based TCRdist between CDR3 peptides within each V-J. Welch's t-statistics and random forest reduced roughly 540 V-J features to 10 to 15, which were used in a naive Bayes classifier (R e1071). The Morisita-Horn index was used to measure how similar the thyroid and blood repertoires were. The public reads were run again by TCRdb, first through fastp at Q25 and then through MiXCR, and only productive beta chains were kept. Each record represents a unique CDR3 protein, reported with the most common genes and DNA among its rows. It is TCRdb's table, rather than the study itself, that gives the V and J calls and clone size. The sample has around 800,000 distinct CDR3 sequences on record, 38% of them singletons. The ten largest clones represent 8% to 9% of the sample.

Points on this clonotype: What antigen it recognizes has not been identified. No base quality information exists; no much larger clone differs at one position.

This receptor was taken from a man aged 18 to 30 with Graves' hyperthyroidism. Source material: blood. Recombination connected TRBV7-2 to TRBJ1-1; the D gene assignment is ambiguous. The DNA sequence is given as TGTGCCATCGTCGACGGATCGAACACTGAAGCTTTCTTT. Its translation is CAIVDGSNTEAFF. Reference TRBV7-2 and TRBJ1-1 proteins supply the regions before and after the CDR3; the full variable domain is: GAGVSQSPSNKVTEKGKDVELRCDPISGHTALYWYRQSLGQGLEFLIYFQGNSAPDKSGLPSDRFSAERTGGSVSTLTIQRTQQEDSAVYLCAIVDGSNTEAFFGQGTRLTVV.